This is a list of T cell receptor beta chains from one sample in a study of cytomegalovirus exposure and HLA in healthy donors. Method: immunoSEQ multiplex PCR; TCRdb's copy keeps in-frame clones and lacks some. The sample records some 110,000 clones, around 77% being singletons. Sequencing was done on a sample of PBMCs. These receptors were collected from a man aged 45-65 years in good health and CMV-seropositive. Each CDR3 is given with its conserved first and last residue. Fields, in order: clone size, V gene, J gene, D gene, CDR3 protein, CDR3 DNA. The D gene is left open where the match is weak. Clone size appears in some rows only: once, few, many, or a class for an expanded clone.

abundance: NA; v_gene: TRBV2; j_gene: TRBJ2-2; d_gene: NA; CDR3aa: CASSDRGGDTGELFF; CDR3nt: TGTGCCAGCAGTGATAGGGGGGGGGACACCGGGGAGCTGTTTTTT
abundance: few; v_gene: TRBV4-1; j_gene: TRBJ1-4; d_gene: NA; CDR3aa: CASSQVQVNEKLFF; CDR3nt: TGCGCCAGCAGCCAAGTGCAGGTTAATGAAAAACTGTTTTTT
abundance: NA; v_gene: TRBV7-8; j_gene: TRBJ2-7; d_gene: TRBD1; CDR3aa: CASSLGSQGPYEQYF; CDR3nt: TGTGCCAGCAGCTTAGGCTCACAGGGGCCCTACGAGCAGTACTTC
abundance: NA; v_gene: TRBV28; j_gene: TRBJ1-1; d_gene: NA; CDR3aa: CASSLVGVTEAFF; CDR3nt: TGTGCCAGCAGTTTAGTCGGTGTCACTGAAGCTTTCTTT
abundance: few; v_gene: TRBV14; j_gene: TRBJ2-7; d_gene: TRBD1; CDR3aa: CASSRDRASEQYF; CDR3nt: TGTGCCAGCAGCCGGGACAGGGCCAGCGAGCAGTACTTC
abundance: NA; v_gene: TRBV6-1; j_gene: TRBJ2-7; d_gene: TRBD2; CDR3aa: CASRPRLAGGYEQYF; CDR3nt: TGTGCCAGCAGGCCCCGACTAGCGGGAGGCTACGAGCAGTACTTC
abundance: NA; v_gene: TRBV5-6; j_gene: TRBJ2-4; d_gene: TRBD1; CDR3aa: CASREGQGNIQYF; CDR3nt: TGTGCCAGCAGGGAGGGACAGGGGAACATTCAGTACTTC
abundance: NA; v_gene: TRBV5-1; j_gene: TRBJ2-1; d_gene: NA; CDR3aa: CASSEQTFKQFF; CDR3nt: TGCGCCAGCAGCGAACAAACGTTTAAGCAGTTCTTC
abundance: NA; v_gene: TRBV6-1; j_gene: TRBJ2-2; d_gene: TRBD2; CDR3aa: CASSDRGGQGPGELFF; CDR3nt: TGTGCCAGCAGTGATCGGGGGGGCCAGGGCCCCGGGGAGCTGTTTTTT
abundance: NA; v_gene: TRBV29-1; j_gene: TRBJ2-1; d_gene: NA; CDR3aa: CSVDYRVAIDNEQFF; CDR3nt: TGCAGCGTTGATTATCGGGTTGCAATCGACAATGAGCAGTTCTTC
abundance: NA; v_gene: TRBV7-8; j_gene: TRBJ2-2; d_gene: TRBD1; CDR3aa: CASSLQGVNTGELFF; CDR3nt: TGTGCCAGCAGCTTACAGGGGGTCAACACCGGGGAGCTGTTTTTT
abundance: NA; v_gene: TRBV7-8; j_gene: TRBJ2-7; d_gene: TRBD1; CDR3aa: CASSRQGAIGEQYF; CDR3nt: TGTGCCAGCTCAAGACAGGGGGCTATTGGCGAGCAGTACTTC
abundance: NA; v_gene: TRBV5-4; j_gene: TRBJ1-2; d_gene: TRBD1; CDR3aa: CASSLGDRDYGYTF; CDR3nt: TGTGCCAGCAGCTTGGGCGACAGGGACTATGGCTACACCTTC
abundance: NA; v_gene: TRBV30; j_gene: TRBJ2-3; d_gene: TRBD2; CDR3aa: CAWSVREADTQYF; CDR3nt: TGTGCCTGGAGTGTACGGGAGGCAGATACGCAGTATTTT
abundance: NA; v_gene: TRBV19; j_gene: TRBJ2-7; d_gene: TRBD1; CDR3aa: CASSSGTGVSYEQYF; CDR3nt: TGTGCCAGTAGCTCCGGGACAGGTGTATCCTACGAGCAGTACTTC
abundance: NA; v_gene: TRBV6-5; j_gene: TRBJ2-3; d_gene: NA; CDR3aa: CASGFIDSDTQYF; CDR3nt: TGTGCCAGCGGATTCATAGATAGCGATACGCAGTATTTT
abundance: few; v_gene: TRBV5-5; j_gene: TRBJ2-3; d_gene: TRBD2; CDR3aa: CASSLSLAGLPTDTQYF; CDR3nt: TGTGCCAGCAGCTTGTCTCTAGCGGGACTACCCACAGATACGCAGTATTTT
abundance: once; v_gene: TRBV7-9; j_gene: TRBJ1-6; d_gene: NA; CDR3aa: CASMNSSYNSPLHF; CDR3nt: TGTGCCAGCATGAATAGCTCCTATAATTCACCCCTCCACTTT
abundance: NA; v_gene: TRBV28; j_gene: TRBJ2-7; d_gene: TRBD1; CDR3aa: CASSLRQGRSYEQYF; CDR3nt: TGTGCCAGCAGCCTCAGACAGGGAAGATCCTACGAGCAGTACTTC
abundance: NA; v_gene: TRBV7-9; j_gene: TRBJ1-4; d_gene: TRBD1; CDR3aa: CASSRRTGVDEKLFF; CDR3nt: TGTGCCAGCAGCCGAAGGACAGGGGTGGATGAAAAACTGTTTTTT
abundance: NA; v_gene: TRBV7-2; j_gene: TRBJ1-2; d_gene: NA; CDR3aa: CASSSTGNYGYTF; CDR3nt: TGTGCCAGCAGCTCGACAGGAAACTATGGCTACACCTTC
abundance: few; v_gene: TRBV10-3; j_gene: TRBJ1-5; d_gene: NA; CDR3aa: CAISETGKLSNQPQHF; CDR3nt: TGTGCCATCAGTGAGACAGGGAAACTTAGCAATCAGCCCCAGCATTTT
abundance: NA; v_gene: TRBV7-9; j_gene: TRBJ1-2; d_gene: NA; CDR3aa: CASSLGAFGYTF; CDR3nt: TGTGCCAGCAGCTTAGGGGCCTTCGGCTACACCTTC
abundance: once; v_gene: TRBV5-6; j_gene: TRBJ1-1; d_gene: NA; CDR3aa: CASSFWRVKYTEAFF; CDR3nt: TGTGCCAGCAGCTTCTGGAGGGTGAAGTACACTGAAGCTTTCTTT
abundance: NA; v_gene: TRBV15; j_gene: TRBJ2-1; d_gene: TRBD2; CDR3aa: CATSRTSGGMGEQFF; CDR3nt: TGTGCCACCAGCAGGACTAGCGGGGGAATGGGTGAGCAGTTCTTC
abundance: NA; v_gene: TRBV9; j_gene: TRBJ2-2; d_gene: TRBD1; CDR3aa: CASSSRTGRDTGELFF; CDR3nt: TGTGCCAGCAGCTCCCGGACAGGGAGAGATACCGGGGAGCTGTTTTTT
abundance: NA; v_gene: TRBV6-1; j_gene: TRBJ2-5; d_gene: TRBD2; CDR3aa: CASSVVGGETQYF; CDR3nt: TGTGCCAGCAGTGTTGTGGGGGGGGAGACCCAGTACTTC
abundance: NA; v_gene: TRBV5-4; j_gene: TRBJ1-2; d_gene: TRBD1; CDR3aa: CASSFQGQPNYGYTF; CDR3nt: TGTGCCAGCAGCTTTCAGGGACAGCCTAACTATGGCTACACCTTC
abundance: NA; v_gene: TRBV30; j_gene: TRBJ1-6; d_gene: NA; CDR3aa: CAWGSYNSPLHF; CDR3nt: TGTGCCTGGGGTTCCTATAATTCCCCCCTCCACTTT
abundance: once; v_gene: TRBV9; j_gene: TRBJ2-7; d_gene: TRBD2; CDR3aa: CASSVDPGLAGREQYF; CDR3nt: TGTGCCAGCAGCGTAGATCCGGGACTAGCGGGACGCGAGCAGTACTTC
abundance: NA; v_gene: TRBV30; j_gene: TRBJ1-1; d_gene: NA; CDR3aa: CAWTRLNTEAFF; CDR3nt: TGTGCCTGGACGAGATTAAACACTGAAGCTTTCTTT
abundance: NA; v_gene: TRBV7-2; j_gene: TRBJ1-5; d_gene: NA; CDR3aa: CASSLGWGLNQPQHF; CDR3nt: TGTGCCAGCAGCTTAGGTTGGGGGCTGAATCAGCCCCAGCATTTT
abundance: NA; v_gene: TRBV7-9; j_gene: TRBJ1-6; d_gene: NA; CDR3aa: CASSPSFGALHF; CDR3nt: TGTGCCAGCAGTCCCTCTTTTGGAGCCCTCCACTTT
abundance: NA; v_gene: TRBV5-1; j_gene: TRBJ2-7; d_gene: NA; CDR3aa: CASRSVSSSYEQYF; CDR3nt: TGCGCCAGCAGATCAGTGTCATCCTCCTACGAGCAGTACTTC
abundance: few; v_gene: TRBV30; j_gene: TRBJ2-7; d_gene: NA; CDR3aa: CAWSLNYEQYF; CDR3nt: TGTGCCTGGAGTTTAAACTACGAGCAGTACTTC
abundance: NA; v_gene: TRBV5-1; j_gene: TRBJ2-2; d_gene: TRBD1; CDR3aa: CASSRTGQGAAGELFF; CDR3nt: TGCGCCAGCAGCCGGACGGGACAGGGGGCTGCCGGGGAGCTGTTTTTT
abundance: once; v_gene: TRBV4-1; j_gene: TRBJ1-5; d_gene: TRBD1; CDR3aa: CASSQGASDRVRNQPQHF; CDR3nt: TGCGCCAGCAGCCAAGGAGCCTCTGACAGGGTCCGCAATCAGCCCCAGCATTTT
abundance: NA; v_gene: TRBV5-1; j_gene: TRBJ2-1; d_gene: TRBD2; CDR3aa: CASSLVAGPNEQFF; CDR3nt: TGCGCCAGCAGCTTGGTAGCGGGGCCTAATGAGCAGTTCTTC
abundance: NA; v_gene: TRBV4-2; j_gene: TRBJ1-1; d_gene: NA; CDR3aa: CASRGGEGVKNTEAFF; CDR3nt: TGTGCCAGCAGGGGGGGGGAGGGAGTAAAGAACACTGAAGCTTTCTTT
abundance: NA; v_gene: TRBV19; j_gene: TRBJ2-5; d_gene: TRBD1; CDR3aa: CASSRQGAGETQYF; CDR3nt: TGTGCCAGTAGCCGACAGGGCGCGGGAGAGACCCAGTACTTC
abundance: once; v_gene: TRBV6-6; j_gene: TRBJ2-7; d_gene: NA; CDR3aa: CASLGATGYEQYF; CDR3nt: TGTGCCAGCCTTGGAGCGACGGGGTACGAGCAGTACTTC
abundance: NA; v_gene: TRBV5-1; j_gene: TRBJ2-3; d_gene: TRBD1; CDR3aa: CASSWAPGQSTDTQYF; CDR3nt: TGCGCCAGCAGCTGGGCACCGGGACAGAGCACAGATACGCAGTATTTT
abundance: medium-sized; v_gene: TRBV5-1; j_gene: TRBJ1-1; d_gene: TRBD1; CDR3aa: CASSRSGGDTEAFF; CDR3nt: TGCGCCAGCAGCCGCTCAGGGGGCGACACTGAAGCTTTCTTT
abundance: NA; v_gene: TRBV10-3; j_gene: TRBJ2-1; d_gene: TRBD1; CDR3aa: CAISERQGPSSYNEQFF; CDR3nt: TGTGCCATCAGTGAGAGACAGGGGCCGAGCTCCTACAATGAGCAGTTCTTC